This is a list of T cell receptor beta chains from one sample in a study of T cells expressing NK-cell markers. With the 5' RACE reads reprocessed, TCRdb shows one record per CDR3 protein and no DNA. Here the sample table reports fewer than 400,000 distinct CDR3 sequences. Sequences were obtained from blood T cells: a sorted CD56 or NKG2C T cell subset, CD4+ or CD8+ T cells, or bulk PBMC T cells (not recorded which). These receptors all come from a man aged 18 to 69 in good health. Both conserved end residues are part of each CDR3. Each record gives: V gene, J gene, CDR3 protein.

TRBV28,TRBJ2-2,CASKTGPGINTGELFF
TRBV12-3/TRBV12-4,TRBJ1-2,CASSPTSHGYTF
TRBV3-1,TRBJ1-5,CASSQGSISNQPQHF
TRBV12-3/TRBV12-4,TRBJ2-4,CASSFIGPEPAKNIQYF
TRBV10-3,TRBJ1-1,CAISEKQATEAFF
TRBV7-2,TRBJ1-5,CASSSQRNQPQHF
TRBV3-1,TRBJ2-7,CASSLRPDRTHEQYF
TRBV13,TRBJ2-7,CASSSLRDSTRNEQYF
TRBV4-2,TRBJ1-2,CASSHQRTGGPIYGYTF
TRBV7-3,TRBJ2-3,CASSLRGQGTDTQYF
TRBV5-8,TRBJ2-7,CASSWGQGVVEQYF
TRBV20-1,TRBJ2-7,CSAGRGGPYEQYF
TRBV11-2,TRBJ1-6,CASALSSYNSPLHF
TRBV18,TRBJ2-7,CASSPFKAGSYEQYF
TRBV7-8,TRBJ1-5,CASSSSRGRNQPQHF
TRBV12-3/TRBV12-4,TRBJ1-3,CASSLSSGNTIYF
TRBV12-3/TRBV12-4,TRBJ2-5,CASSPRTLAGETQYF
TRBV10-3,TRBJ2-7,CAISVTGTSYEQYF
TRBV12-3/TRBV12-4,TRBJ2-1,CASKKERGGSEQFF
TRBV3-1,TRBJ2-7,CASSQERVPPYEQYF
TRBV7-3,TRBJ2-7,CASSPGFRGSYEQYF
TRBV12-3/TRBV12-4,TRBJ2-5,CASSSRTRQETQYF
TRBV12-3/TRBV12-4,TRBJ2-3,CASSGGTTDTQYF
TRBV10-3,TRBJ2-6,CAISRDSGILTF
TRBV5-1,TRBJ2-1,CASSYLQGAGNEQFF
TRBV11-2,TRBJ2-3,CASREGADTQYF
TRBV3-1,TRBJ2-2,CASSLRVGELFF